A single sample gave rise to the 14 T cell receptor beta chains below, sequenced in a study of STAT5B mutations in CD4+ large granular lymphocyte leukemia. Profiling relied on immunoSEQ multiplex PCR, and the TCRdb table lists in-frame clones only, not all of them. The repertoire includes fewer than 40,000 clones, approximately 88% of them detected once, and 0.41% sits in the top ten. What was sequenced was CD4+ T cells from blood buffy coats. These receptors originate from a human donor in good health.

The chain joins TRBV10-3 to TRBJ2-3; 9 bases line up with TRBD2. Per the germline V gene, CDR1 is ENHRY and CDR2 is SYGVKD. The V segment lost 6 bases and the J segment 7 bases; nucleotides outside the gene matches: 11. The CDR3 contains 15 residues. Here the CDR3 reads CAIRPGLATINTQYF. The DNA of the CDR3 is TGTGCCATCAGGCCAGGACTAGCGACAATTAATACGCAGTATTTT.

The chain combines TRBV18 with TRBJ2-7; 8 bases line up with TRBD1. The J segment lost 2 bases and the V segment lost 6 bases, leaving 12 bases of the junction unmatched. This CDR3 region has 16 residues. Germline V CDR1 and CDR2: KGHSH, LQKENI. The DNA for the CDR3 is TGTGCCAGCTCGCCCAGGACAGGGCTTTTGACCTACGAGCAGTACTTC. Its translation: CASSPRTGLLTYEQYF.

The chain joins TRBV10-3 to TRBJ1-5; no firm D call. The germline gives CDR1 ENHRY, CDR2 SYGVKD. The CDR3 runs to 14 residues. Trimming shortened V by 2 bases and J by 0 bases, and 5 bases separated the two germline ends. CDR3 nucleotides: TGTGCCATCAGTGAGGGGATTAGCAATCAGCCCCAGCATTTT. It translates to CAISEGISNQPQHF.

V gene TRBV2 combines with J gene TRBJ2-2; 10 bases are a match to TRBD1. There are 14 residues in the CDR3. V was pared by 6 bases and J by 6 bases, with 4 bases of the junction left unmatched. The V gene's germline CDR1 is SNHLY and CDR2 FYNNEI. The CDR3 DNA reads as TGTGCCAGCAGCCGGACAGGGGGTTCCGGGGAGCTGTTTTTT. Amino acid sequence: CASSRTGGSGELFF.

The chain employs TRBV28 and TRBJ2-2, with 11 positions matching TRBD2. The ends lost 1 base at V and 2 bases at J; junction bases unmatched: 6. Germline assignment: CDR1 MDHEN and CDR2 SYDVKM. The CDR3 consists of 18 residues. In nucleotides, the CDR3 is TGTGCCAGCAGTTTATTTAGCGGGAGGGCCCCTAACACCGGGGAGCTGTTTTTT. As protein: CASSLFSGRAPNTGELFF.

The genes are TRBV25-1 and TRBJ2-3, with D unresolved. The germline V gene has CDR1 MGHDK and CDR2 SYGVNS. The V and J ends lost 4 bases and 5 bases respectively, with 4 bases between them. The CDR3 length is 11 residues. CDR3 in DNA: TGTGCCAGCAGTGTTGGAGATACGCAGTATTTT. Translation gives CASSVGDTQYF.

The V and J genes are TRBV18 and TRBJ2-2, with 14 nucleotides matching TRBD2. Trimming cost V 2 bases and J 7 bases; bases outside gene matches: 6. This CDR3 is 17 amino acids long. Germline V gene data show CDR1 as KGHSH and CDR2 as LQKENI. CDR3 in amino acids: CASSPAGLAGGLGELFF. In DNA form, the CDR3 reads TGTGCCAGCTCACCAGCAGGACTAGCGGGAGGCCTCGGGGAGCTGTTTTTT.

This chain links TRBV27 with TRBJ2-1; possibly TRBD2 for D (5 bases). Germline CDR1 is MNHEY and CDR2 is SMNVEV (reference sequence). The length of the CDR3 is 16 residues. V was cut by 2 bases and J by 3 bases, with 14 bases left in between. The CDR3 sequence is CASSLPWRVGYNEQFF. The CDR3 DNA reads TGTGCCAGCAGTTTACCATGGCGGGTCGGCTACAATGAGCAGTTCTTC.

The rearrangement joins TRBV18 to TRBJ2-7; the match to TRBD2 covers 8 bases. The CDR3 runs to 14 residues. The germline V gene encodes CDR1 KGHSH and CDR2 LQKENI. V gave up 5 bases and J gave up 3 bases; unmatched junction bases: 6. Here the CDR3 reads CASSRSGTSYEQYF. The CDR3 DNA reads as TGTGCCAGCTCAAGATCCGGGACTAGCTACGAGCAGTACTTC. Complete variable domain (other parts from reference TRBV18 and TRBJ2-7): NAGVMQNPRHLVRRRGQEARLRCSPMKGHSHVYWYRQLPEEGLKFMVYLQKENIIDESGMPKERFSAEFPKEGPSILRIQQVVRGDSAAYFCASSRSGTSYEQYFGPGTRLTVT.

The J gene is TRBJ2-1, the V gene TRBV11-3; the D is unclear. Trimming shortened V by 2 bases and J by 3 bases, and 5 bases separated the two germline ends. The CDR3 contains 13 residues. The germline CDR1 and CDR2 sequences are SGHNT and YENEEA. CDR3 nucleotide sequence: TGTGCCAGCAGCTTAAACCGCTACAATGAGCAGTTCTTC. Translation: CASSLNRYNEQFF.

This clone was picked up one time. The chain links TRBV7-2 to TRBJ1-2; D call uncertain. CDR3 length: 14 amino acids. With 5 bases removed from V and 4 bases from J, the gap between germline ends came to 14 bases. Germline-derived CDR1 and CDR2 are SGHTA and FQGNSA. Written as DNA, the CDR3 is TGTGCCAGCAGCCCCGACATCGCGAGCTATGGCTACACCTTC. Translating it yields CASSPDIASYGYTF.

This clone showed up just once. This rearrangement joins TRBV6-1 to TRBJ1-3; D not certain. The germline V gene encodes CDR1 MNHNS and CDR2 SASEGT. Deletions cut 5 bases from V and 4 bases from J, with 12 bases between. The CDR3 length is 14 residues. CDR3 amino acids: CASSMELGGNTIYF. The CDR3 nucleotides are TGTGCCAGCAGTATGGAATTAGGGGGAAACACCATATATTTT.

The chain links TRBV6-5 to TRBJ1-2; 9 bases align to TRBD1. V was clipped by 2 bases and J by 4 bases; unmatched bases: 5. Germline loops: CDR1 MNHEY, CDR2 SVGAGI. The CDR3 covers 15 residues. CDR3 in amino acids: CASSYGQGTGYGYTF. Here the CDR3 DNA reads TGTGCCAGCAGTTACGGACAGGGGACAGGCTATGGCTACACCTTC.

The chain combines TRBV19 with TRBJ2-7, with 7 nucleotides matching TRBD2. Germline CDR1 is LNHDA and CDR2 is SQIVND (reference sequence). This CDR3 is 14 amino acids long. V trimming: 2 bases; J trimming: 4 bases; junction bases outside the gene matches: 5. The CDR3 sequence: CASSIRAGIYEQYF. CDR3 DNA sequence: TGTGCCAGTAGTATAAGAGCGGGGATATACGAGCAGTACTTC.